This T cell receptor beta chain was found in a study of blood T cell repertoires in COVID-19 (TCRdb year 2020). About the full investigation: The collaborator samples originated in the United States, Italy and Spain and spanned the acute and convalescent phases of COVID-19. The material from the prospective study consisted of cDNA or gDNA derived from T cells, B-cell-depleted T cells, or PBMCs. The dataset comprised deeply sampled blood TCRbeta repertoires from subjects exposed to, actively infected with, or recovered from COVID-19. The repertoires were released in a freely available public database intended as a resource for research on the immune response to SARS-CoV-2. The samples were drawn from the first 160 participants of the ongoing ImmuneRACE study and from 950 to 1,500 subjects provided by 6 global collaborators. Nearly every sample came with metadata listing a de-identified subject ID, COVID-19 status, age in years and sex. Where available, HLA class I and class II types were obtained from metadata supplied by the sample provider rather than from assay-based typing.

Participants in the prospective study were aged about 18 to 95 years, lived in some 24 United States geographic areas, and enrolled through a virtual design. Cohort assignment in the prospective study relied on participant-reported clinical history from a screening survey and a study questionnaire. For ImmuneRACE Cohort 3, a participant was defined as recovered based on two consecutive negative NP/OP PCR tests, clearance by a healthcare professional, or resolution of symptoms. In the prospective study, mobile phlebotomists collected whole blood, serum and a nasopharyngeal or oropharyngeal swab from each participant. Participants in the prospective study had the option to provide additional blood draws and questionnaires over a roughly 2-month period. Before DNA extraction, prospective study blood samples were shipped either frozen or at room temperature. The research as a whole found: How much clinical and demographic metadata was included differed by source and by participant, and the metadata was provided uncurated.

TCRbeta CDR3 regions were amplified from genomic DNA using the immunoSEQ Assay, a bias-controlled multiplex PCR. Concerning the study's data processing: The number of nucleated cells in each sample was estimated from the amplification of reference gene primers within the assay. To quantify the absolute abundance of each unique TCRbeta CDR3 rearrangement, sequence reads were collapsed and filtered. Productive Simpson clonality was computed per sample as the square root of Simpson's diversity index over productive rearrangements. Drawn from immuneACCESS, this table holds only the in-frame rearrangements with V and J called that TCRdb kept. Clones are partly lost; checked studies trace under half to an unresolved V gene and leave the rest unexplained. That table supplies the V and J calls and clone size; D and trimming were determined from the DNA. This sample holds more than 110,000 clones; 75% to 80% were observed only once. Of the sample, around 3.2% is held by the ten largest clones.

About this clone itself: What antigen it recognizes has not been identified. No qualities accompany the bases; no much larger clone lies one base away.

CDR1 is given as LGHDT and CDR2 as YNNKEL, both from the germline V gene (reference sequence). For this chain, trimming is 2 bases at the V end and 2 bases at the J end, and the number of junction bases without a gene match is 4. Spanning cysteine to phenylalanine, the CDR3 consists of 15 amino acids. CDR3 DNA only is kept here, 45 bases in frame from base 1. The chain uses TRBV3-1 (or the pseudogene TRBV3-2) and TRBJ1-2; the central 8 bases match TRBD1. The sequenced material came from PBMCs or T cells enriched from blood (not recorded which). The TCR sequence derives from a woman between 45 and 65 years old who had recovered from COVID-19. The nucleotides read TGTGCCAGCAGCCAAAGGACAGGGTGGAACTATGGCTACACCTTC. It encodes CASSQRTGWNYGYTF.